A selection of T cell receptor beta chains follows, all from one sample in a study of CD8 T cells in Susac syndrome. TCRdb reprocessed the immunoSEQ multiplex PCR reads with MiXCR, giving one entry per CDR3 protein. The table shows roughly 120,000 distinct CDR3 sequences, with 85% to 95% occurring only once. Input material: CD4+ T cells from PBMCs. The source of these receptors is a human donor with multiple sclerosis. Both conserved end residues are part of each CDR3. Fields, in order: D gene, clone size, V gene, J gene, CDR3 DNA, CDR3 protein. D genes are given only for firm matches. Clone size appears in some rows only: once, few, many, or a class for an expanded clone.

d_call: -
clone_size: -
v_call: TRBV5-1
j_call: TRBJ2-3
cdr3_nt: TGCGCCAGCCGCCGGGACGCCAGTGATACGCAGTATTTT
cdr3_aa: CASRRDASDTQYF

d_call: TRBD1
clone_size: -
v_call: TRBV12-3/TRBV12-4
j_call: TRBJ2-5
cdr3_nt: TGTGCCACCCTACAGGGGACATCAGGGACCCAGTACTTC
cdr3_aa: CATLQGTSGTQYF

d_call: TRBD2
clone_size: -
v_call: TRBV20-1
j_call: TRBJ2-5
cdr3_nt: TGCAGTGCCGCCTTGCTAGCGGGGTCAGAGACCCAGTACTTC
cdr3_aa: CSAALLAGSETQYF

d_call: TRBD1
clone_size: -
v_call: TRBV4-3
j_call: TRBJ1-2
cdr3_nt: TGCGCCAGCAGCCAAGATCCCGGACAGGATGGCGGCTACACCTTC
cdr3_aa: CASSQDPGQDGGYTF

d_call: -
clone_size: -
v_call: TRBV10-1
j_call: TRBJ2-2
cdr3_nt: TGCGCCAGCAGTGACTACGGGGAGCTGTTTTTT
cdr3_aa: CASSDYGELFF

d_call: -
clone_size: -
v_call: TRBV3-1
j_call: TRBJ1-2
cdr3_nt: TGTGCCAGCAGCTTCCAGGGGGGCTACACCTTC
cdr3_aa: CASSFQGGYTF

d_call: TRBD2
clone_size: -
v_call: TRBV12-3/TRBV12-4
j_call: TRBJ2-2
cdr3_nt: TGTGCCAGCAGTTCAGCGGGGGGGCCTACCGGGGAGCTGTTTTTT
cdr3_aa: CASSSAGGPTGELFF

d_call: -
clone_size: -
v_call: TRBV7-9
j_call: TRBJ2-1
cdr3_nt: TGTGCCAGCAGCCAAGACAGAAAGCAGTTCTTC
cdr3_aa: CASSQDRKQFF

d_call: -
clone_size: -
v_call: TRBV30
j_call: TRBJ2-7
cdr3_nt: TGTGCCTGGGGGGGAACAGGCACAAACGTCTACGAGCAGTACTTC
cdr3_aa: CAWGGTGTNVYEQYF

d_call: -
clone_size: -
v_call: TRBV5-1
j_call: TRBJ1-1
cdr3_nt: TGCGCCAGCAGCTTGGTCCGGACCGCTGAAGCTTTCTTT
cdr3_aa: CASSLVRTAEAFF

d_call: -
clone_size: -
v_call: TRBV7-2
j_call: TRBJ1-2
cdr3_nt: TGTGCCAGCAGCTTAGGTACAGGAAACTATGGCTACACCTTC
cdr3_aa: CASSLGTGNYGYTF

d_call: -
clone_size: -
v_call: TRBV5-1
j_call: TRBJ1-4
cdr3_nt: TGCGCCAGCAGCTTGTGGGGGGCTAATGAAAAACTGTTTTTT
cdr3_aa: CASSLWGANEKLFF

d_call: TRBD1
clone_size: -
v_call: TRBV6-5
j_call: TRBJ2-7
cdr3_nt: TGTGCCAGCAGTTATACCGGGACAGGGAGATACGAGCAGTACTTC
cdr3_aa: CASSYTGTGRYEQYF

d_call: -
clone_size: -
v_call: TRBV14
j_call: TRBJ1-1
cdr3_nt: TGTGCCAGCAGCTCCCAGGGTAAGGGCACTGAAGCTTTCTTT
cdr3_aa: CASSSQGKGTEAFF

d_call: TRBD1
clone_size: -
v_call: TRBV28
j_call: TRBJ1-6
cdr3_nt: TGTGCCAGCAGTGGAGGACAGGGTATCAGATATTCACCCCTCCACTTT
cdr3_aa: CASSGGQGIRYSPLHF

d_call: -
clone_size: -
v_call: TRBV29-1
j_call: TRBJ1-2
cdr3_nt: TGCAGCGTTGAAGCGGCAGGCTATGGCTACACCTTC
cdr3_aa: CSVEAAGYGYTF

d_call: TRBD1
clone_size: -
v_call: TRBV4-1
j_call: TRBJ1-2
cdr3_nt: TGCGCCAGCAGCCGGGGAACAGGGGGATTTGGCTACACCTTC
cdr3_aa: CASSRGTGGFGYTF

d_call: TRBD1
clone_size: -
v_call: TRBV3-1
j_call: TRBJ1-5
cdr3_nt: TGTGCCAGCAGCCCGTACCGGGACAGGGACAGTCAGCCCCAGCATTTT
cdr3_aa: CASSPYRDRDSQPQHF

d_call: -
clone_size: -
v_call: TRBV12-3/TRBV12-4
j_call: TRBJ1-2
cdr3_nt: TGTGCCAGCAGTTCCCAGCTACGTGGGAGAGGGGGCTATGGCTACACCTTC
cdr3_aa: CASSSQLRGRGGYGYTF

d_call: -
clone_size: -
v_call: TRBV7-9
j_call: TRBJ2-3
cdr3_nt: TGTGCCAGCAGCTTAGCGGGGGGCAAAACAGATACGCAGTATTTT
cdr3_aa: CASSLAGGKTDTQYF

d_call: -
clone_size: -
v_call: TRBV2
j_call: TRBJ1-1
cdr3_nt: TGTGCCAGCAGTCTGAAAAGGGGTGGGAACACTGAAGCTTTCTTT
cdr3_aa: CASSLKRGGNTEAFF

d_call: -
clone_size: -
v_call: TRBV3-1
j_call: TRBJ2-4
cdr3_nt: TGTGCCAGCAGCCAAACCCACATTCAGTACTTC
cdr3_aa: CASSQTHIQYF

d_call: -
clone_size: once
v_call: TRBV12-3/TRBV12-4
j_call: TRBJ2-7
cdr3_nt: TGTGCCAGCAGTCCATCCGGGACACAGTACGAGCAGTACTTC
cdr3_aa: CASSPSGTQYEQYF

d_call: TRBD2
clone_size: -
v_call: TRBV7-2
j_call: TRBJ2-7
cdr3_nt: TGTGCCAGCAGCTTTGGACTAGCTCAGAGCTACGAGCAGTACTTC
cdr3_aa: CASSFGLAQSYEQYF

d_call: -
clone_size: once
v_call: TRBV3-1
j_call: TRBJ1-2
cdr3_nt: TGTGCCAGCAGCCACAGGGGACGCGGCTACACCTTC
cdr3_aa: CASSHRGRGYTF

d_call: -
clone_size: -
v_call: TRBV4-1
j_call: TRBJ1-2
cdr3_nt: TGCGCCAGCAGCCGAACGAAGTGGAACTATGGCTACACCTTC
cdr3_aa: CASSRTKWNYGYTF

d_call: -
clone_size: -
v_call: TRBV9
j_call: TRBJ2-5
cdr3_nt: TGTGCCAGCAGCGTGCTACCTCAAGAGACCCAGTACTTC
cdr3_aa: CASSVLPQETQYF

d_call: -
clone_size: -
v_call: TRBV7-8
j_call: TRBJ2-1
cdr3_nt: TGTGCCAGCAGCTTTGACAGACGCTCCTACAATGAGCAGTTCTTC
cdr3_aa: CASSFDRRSYNEQFF

d_call: -
clone_size: -
v_call: TRBV4-2
j_call: TRBJ1-4
cdr3_nt: TGTGCCAGCAGCCAAGATCTAAATGAAAAACTGTTTTTT
cdr3_aa: CASSQDLNEKLFF